The following is a TCR beta chain sequence with its context. This entry is derived from a study of T cells in Graves' hyperthyroidism and ophthalmopathy. About the research overall: At the time of initial diagnosis and before any treatment, peripheral blood was collected.

The V end was cut by 3 bases, the J end by 5 bases, with 10 bases between. This CDR3 comprises 13 residues. The V gene's germline CDR1 is SEHNR and CDR2 FQNEAQ (reference sequence). Hyperthyroidism, newly diagnosed and lasting under 2 months, affected patients aged 18 to 65. Exclusion of a patient resulted from uncontrolled infection, other autoimmune disease, pregnancy or lactation. From approximately 9.3 ml of fresh peripheral blood, PBMCs were isolated. RNA transcripts were the template for amplifying TCR beta CDR3 regions. The primer set for the first-round RT-PCR of the TCR CDR3 was HTBI. TCRdb processed the multiplex PCR reads anew with MiXCR; each CDR3 protein has one entry. The profile covers about 740,000 distinct CDR3 sequences, with 14% appearing a single time and more than 8.5% taken by the ten largest.

V and J are TRBV7-9 and TRBJ2-5; D perhaps matches TRBD2 (6 bases). The receptor was isolated from a young woman with Graves' hyperthyroidism. Input material: blood. CDR3 in amino acids: CASSFTSWETQYF. The CDR3 DNA sequence: TGTGCCAGCAGCTTCACTAGCTGGGAGACCCAGTACTTC.